The 8 T cell receptor beta chains in this list originate from one sample, sequenced in a study of blood T cells in healthy people across ages. With a J-beta primer mix and a sample-barcoded 5' primer, a second PCR ran about 7 to 12 cycles. TCRdb processed the 5' RACE reads anew with MiXCR; each CDR3 protein has one entry. Among around 900,000 distinct CDR3 sequences, roughly 47% were seen once, and the ten largest hold around 21%. Sequenced input: blood. The receptors stem from a woman aged 55 to 70 in good health.

V gene TRBV15 combines with J gene TRBJ2-1; 8 bases are a match to TRBD1. With V trimmed by 2 bases and J by 10 bases, 7 bases remained unmatched. CDR3 size: 14 residues. Germline assignment: CDR1 LNHNV and CDR2 YYDKDF (reference sequence). The CDR3 sequence: CATSRLGTGGEQFF. In DNA form, the CDR3 reads TGTGCCACCAGCAGACTAGGAACAGGGGGGGAGCAGTTCTTC.

The chain uses TRBV3-1 and TRBJ2-7; tentative D call: TRBD1 (5 bases). Per germline, CDR1 LGHDT and CDR2 YNNKEL (reference sequence). Trimming cost V 2 bases and J 5 bases, with 7 bases left between them. The CDR3 is made up of 12 amino acids. CDR3 residues: CASSQWGNEQYF. The DNA of the CDR3 is TGTGCCAGCAGCCAATGGGGCAACGAGCAGTACTTC.

In DNA form, the CDR3 reads TGCAGTGCTGAAACAGGTTCCAAAAACGTTCAGTACTTC. It specifies CSAETGSKNVQYF. The rearrangement uses TRBV20-1 and TRBJ2-7, with D possibly being TRBD1 (5 bases). The CDR3 runs 13 residues. With 5 bases removed from V and 10 bases from J, the gap between germline ends came to 21 bases. Per the germline V gene, CDR1 is DFQATT and CDR2 is SNEGSKA (reference sequence).

The chain recombines TRBV6-1 with TRBJ1-2; possibly TRBD1 for D (5 bases). CDR1 MNHNS and CDR2 SASEGT come from the germline V gene. Trimming pared 6 bases from V and 2 bases from J, leaving 16 bases between. The CDR3 loop spans 15 amino acids. The CDR3 here is CASRVGGGDNYGYTF. CDR3 bases: TGTGCCAGCAGGGTCGGGGGAGGGGACAACTATGGCTACACCTTC.

CDR3 nucleotide sequence: TGCAGTGCTAGAGATGGGAGAGAGACTAAGGCCAATGAGCAGTTCTTC. Residues: CSARDGRETKANEQFF. V gene TRBV20-1 combines with J gene TRBJ2-1, with D tentatively TRBD2 (5 bases). This CDR3 comprises 16 residues. Looked up from germline, CDR1 is DFQATT and CDR2 is SNEGSKA (reference sequence). Trimming took off 0 bases at V and 6 bases at J, with 18 bases between the two ends.

V and J are TRBV27 and TRBJ1-6; D not resolved. In germline, CDR1 is MNHEY, CDR2 SMNVEV (reference sequence). The CDR3 has 16 amino acids. The V gene lost 4 bases and the J gene lost 9 bases, with 19 bases spanning the gap. The CDR3: CASSWAGTRYGSPLHF. The DNA of the CDR3 is TGTGCCAGCAGTTGGGCGGGCACGAGGTATGGTTCACCCCTCCACTTT.

In its sample, this clonotype was seen a few times. This chain connects TRBV4-1 to TRBJ1-2; no clear D. The V and J ends lost 6 bases and 3 bases respectively, with 11 bases between them. Per germline, CDR1 MGHRA and CDR2 YSYEKL. This CDR3 spans 13 amino acids. The chain's CDR3 is CASSLGSDYGYTF. The CDR3 coding sequence is TGCGCCAGCAGTTTGGGGTCAGACTATGGCTACACCTTC.

The chain carries TRBV10-2 and TRBJ1-2; tentative D call: TRBD1 (6 bases). Trimming removed 2 bases at V and 10 bases at J, with 17 bases between. The CDR3 length is 14 residues. Germline values: CDR1 WSHSY, CDR2 SAAADI. The CDR3 bases are TGCGCCAGCAGTGAGGAAACAGGGCGCGTGGACTACACCTTC. It yields the protein CASSEETGRVDYTF.